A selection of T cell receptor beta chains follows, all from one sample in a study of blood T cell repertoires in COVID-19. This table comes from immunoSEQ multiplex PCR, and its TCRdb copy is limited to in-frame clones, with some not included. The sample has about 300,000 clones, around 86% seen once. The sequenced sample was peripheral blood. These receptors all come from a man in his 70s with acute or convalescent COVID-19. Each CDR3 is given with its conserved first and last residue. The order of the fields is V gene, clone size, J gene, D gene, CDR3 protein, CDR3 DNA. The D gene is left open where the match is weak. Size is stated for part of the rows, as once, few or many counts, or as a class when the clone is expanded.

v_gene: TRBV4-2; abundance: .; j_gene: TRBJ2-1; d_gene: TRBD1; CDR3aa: CASSRPGTGNEQFF; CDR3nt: TGTGCCAGCAGCCGTCCCGGGACAGGGAATGAGCAGTTCTTC
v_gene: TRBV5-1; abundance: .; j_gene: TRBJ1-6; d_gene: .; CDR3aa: CASSIAGPNSPLHF; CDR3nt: TGCGCCAGCAGCATAGCGGGACCAAATTCACCCCTCCACTTT
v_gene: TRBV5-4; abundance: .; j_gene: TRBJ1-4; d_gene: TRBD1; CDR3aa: CATGGSTNEKLFF; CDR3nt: TGTGCCACAGGGGGATCAACTAATGAAAAACTGTTTTTT
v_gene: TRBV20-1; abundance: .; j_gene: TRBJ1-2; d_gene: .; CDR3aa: CSASKGLTDNYGYTF; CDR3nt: TGCAGTGCTAGTAAGGGCTTGACAGATAACTATGGCTACACCTTC
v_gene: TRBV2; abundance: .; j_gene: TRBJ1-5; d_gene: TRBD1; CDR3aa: CASSPRQGQNQPQHF; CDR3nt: TGTGCCAGCAGTCCAAGACAGGGACAGAATCAGCCCCAGCATTTT
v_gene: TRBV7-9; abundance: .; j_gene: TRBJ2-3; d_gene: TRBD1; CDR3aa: CASSGTGADTQYF; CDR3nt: TGTGCCAGCAGCGGCACAGGGGCGGATACGCAGTATTTT
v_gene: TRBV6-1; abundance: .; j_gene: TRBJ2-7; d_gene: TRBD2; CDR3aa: CASSENLAGAYEQYF; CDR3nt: TGTGCCAGCAGTGAGAACTTAGCGGGAGCCTACGAGCAGTACTTC
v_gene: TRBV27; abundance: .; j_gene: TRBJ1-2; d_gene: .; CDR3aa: CASSFGGRLDGYTF; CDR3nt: TGTGCCAGCAGTTTTGGAGGGCGTTTAGATGGCTACACCTTC
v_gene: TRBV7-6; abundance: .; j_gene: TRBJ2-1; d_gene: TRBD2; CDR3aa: CASSLRSLADNEQFF; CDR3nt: TGTGCCAGCAGCTTAAGGTCACTAGCGGACAATGAGCAGTTCTTC
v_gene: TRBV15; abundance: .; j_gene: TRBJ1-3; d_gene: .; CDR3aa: CATSRHGSGFVGNTIYF; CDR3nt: TGTGCCACCAGCAGACATGGGAGCGGGTTTGTTGGAAACACCATATATTTT
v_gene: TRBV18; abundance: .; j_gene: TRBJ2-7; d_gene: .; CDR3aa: CASSERTEAYEQYF; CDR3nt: TGTGCCAGCTCGGAAAGGACAGAAGCCTACGAGCAGTACTTC
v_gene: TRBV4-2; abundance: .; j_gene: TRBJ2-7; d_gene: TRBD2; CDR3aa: CASSQGLADYEQYF; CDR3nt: TGTGCCAGCAGCCAAGGACTAGCGGATTACGAGCAGTACTTC
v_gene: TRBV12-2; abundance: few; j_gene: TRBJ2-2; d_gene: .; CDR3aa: CASPAADTGELFF; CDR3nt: TGTGCAAGTCCGGCGGCTGACACCGGGGAGCTGTTTTTT
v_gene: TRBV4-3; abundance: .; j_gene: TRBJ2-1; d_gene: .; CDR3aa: CASSPFYSGAYNEQFF; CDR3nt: TGCGCCAGCAGCCCTTTTTATAGCGGAGCATACAATGAGCAGTTCTTC
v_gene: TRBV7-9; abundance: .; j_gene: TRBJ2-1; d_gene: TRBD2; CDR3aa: CASSPQLAGALEQFF; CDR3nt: TGTGCCAGCAGCCCCCAACTAGCGGGAGCGCTTGAGCAGTTCTTC
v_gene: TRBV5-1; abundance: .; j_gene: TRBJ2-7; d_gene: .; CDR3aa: CASSGGTGPYEQYF; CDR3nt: TGCGCCAGCAGCGGAGGGACCGGGCCCTACGAGCAGTACTTC
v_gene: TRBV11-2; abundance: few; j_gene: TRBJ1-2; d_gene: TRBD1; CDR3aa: CASSLDIGQGGGYTF; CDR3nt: TGTGCCAGCAGCTTAGATATCGGACAGGGCGGAGGCTACACCTTC
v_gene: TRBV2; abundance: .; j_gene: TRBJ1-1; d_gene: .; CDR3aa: CASSPDSNTEAFF; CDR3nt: TGTGCCAGCAGCCCCGACTCGAACACTGAAGCTTTCTTT
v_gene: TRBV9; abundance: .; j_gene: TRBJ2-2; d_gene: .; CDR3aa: CASSVAGGTNTGELFF; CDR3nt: TGTGCCAGCAGCGTAGCTGGGGGGACGAACACCGGGGAGCTGTTTTTT
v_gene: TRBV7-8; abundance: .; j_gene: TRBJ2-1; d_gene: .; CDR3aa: CASSLVYRVPYNEQFF; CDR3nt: TGTGCCAGCAGCTTAGTTTACAGGGTTCCCTACAATGAGCAGTTCTTC
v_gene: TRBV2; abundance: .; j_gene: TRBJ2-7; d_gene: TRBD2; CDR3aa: CASARGGPYEQYF; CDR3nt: TGTGCCAGCGCCCGGGGGGGCCCCTACGAGCAGTACTTC
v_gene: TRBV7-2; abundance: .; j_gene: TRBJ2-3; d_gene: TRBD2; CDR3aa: CASSLRLAAQYF; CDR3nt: TGTGCCAGCAGCTTGAGACTAGCAGCACAGTATTTT
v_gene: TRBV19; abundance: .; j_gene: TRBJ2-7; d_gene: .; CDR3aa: CASRLDNSYEQYF; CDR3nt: TGTGCCAGTAGGCTTGACAACTCCTACGAGCAGTACTTC
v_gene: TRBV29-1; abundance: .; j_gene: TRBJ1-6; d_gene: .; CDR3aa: CSVGNSINSPLHF; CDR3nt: TGCAGCGTTGGGAACAGTATTAATTCACCCCTCCACTTT
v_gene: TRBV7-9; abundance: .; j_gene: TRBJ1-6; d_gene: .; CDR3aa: CAISTGDGYNSPLHF; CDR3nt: TGTGCCATCTCCACAGGTGACGGGTATAATTCACCCCTCCACTTT
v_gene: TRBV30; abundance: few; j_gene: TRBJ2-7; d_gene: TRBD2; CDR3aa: CAWSPGLAAGYEQYF; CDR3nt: TGTGCCTGGAGTCCGGGACTAGCGGCCGGGTACGAGCAGTACTTC
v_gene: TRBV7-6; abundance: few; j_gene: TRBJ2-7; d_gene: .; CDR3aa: CASSLEATSSHEQYF; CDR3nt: TGTGCCAGCAGCTTAGAAGCCACTAGCTCCCACGAGCAGTACTTC
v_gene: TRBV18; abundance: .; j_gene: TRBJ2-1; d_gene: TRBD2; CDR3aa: CASSPGSRGSSPYNEQFF; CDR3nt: TGTGCCAGCTCACCGGGGTCACGCGGGAGTAGTCCCTACAATGAGCAGTTCTTC
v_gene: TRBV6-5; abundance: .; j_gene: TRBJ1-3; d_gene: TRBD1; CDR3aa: CASSTTGGNTIYF; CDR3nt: TGTGCCAGCAGTACGACAGGGGGAAACACCATATATTTT
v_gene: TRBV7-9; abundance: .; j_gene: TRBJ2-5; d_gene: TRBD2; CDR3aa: CASSAGLAGGEETQYF; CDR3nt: TGTGCCAGCAGCGCCGGACTAGCGGGAGGGGAAGAGACCCAGTACTTC
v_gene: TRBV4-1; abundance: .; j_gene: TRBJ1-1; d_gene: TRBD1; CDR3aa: CASSQEGTGRNTEAFF; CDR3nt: TGCGCCAGCAGCCAAGAAGGGACAGGGAGAAACACTGAAGCTTTCTTT
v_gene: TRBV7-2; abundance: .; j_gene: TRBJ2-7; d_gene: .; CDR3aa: CASSLVPYEQYF; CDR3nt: TGTGCCAGCAGCTTAGTTCCGTACGAGCAGTACTTC
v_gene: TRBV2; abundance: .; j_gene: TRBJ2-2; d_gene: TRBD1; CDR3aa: CASSLQGRYTGELFF; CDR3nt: TGTGCCAGCAGCTTACAGGGGCGATACACCGGGGAGCTGTTTTTT
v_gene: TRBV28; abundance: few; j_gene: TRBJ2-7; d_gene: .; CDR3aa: CASSLLGLAGEQYF; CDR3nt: TGTGCCAGCAGTTTATTGGGACTCGCCGGGGAGCAGTACTTC
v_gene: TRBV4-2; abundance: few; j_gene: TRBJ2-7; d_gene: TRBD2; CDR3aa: CASSQESGGEQYF; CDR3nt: TGTGCCAGCAGCCAAGAGTCGGGGGGAGAGCAGTACTTC
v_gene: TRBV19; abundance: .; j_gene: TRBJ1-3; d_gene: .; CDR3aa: CASSTGLLSGNTIYF; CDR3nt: TGTGCCAGTAGTACGGGACTGCTCTCTGGAAACACCATATATTTT
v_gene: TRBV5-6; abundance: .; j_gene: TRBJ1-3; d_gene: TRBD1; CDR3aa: CASSLAGGNGNTIYF; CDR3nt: TGTGCCAGCAGCTTGGCAGGGGGAAACGGAAACACCATATATTTT
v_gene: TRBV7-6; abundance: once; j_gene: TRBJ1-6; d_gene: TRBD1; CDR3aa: CASSLVSGGTGNSPLHF; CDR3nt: TGTGCCAGCAGCTTAGTCAGTGGCGGGACAGGGAATTCACCCCTCCACTTT
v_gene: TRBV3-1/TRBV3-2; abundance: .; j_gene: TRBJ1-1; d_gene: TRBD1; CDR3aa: CASSQARRTGRGEAFF; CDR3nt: TGTGCCAGCAGCCAAGCACGTCGGACAGGGCGAGGGGAAGCTTTCTTT
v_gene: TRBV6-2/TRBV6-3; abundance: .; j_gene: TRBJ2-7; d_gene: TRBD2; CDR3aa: CASSPGTSGSYEQYF; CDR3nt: TGTGCCAGCAGCCCCGGGACTAGCGGCTCCTACGAGCAGTACTTC
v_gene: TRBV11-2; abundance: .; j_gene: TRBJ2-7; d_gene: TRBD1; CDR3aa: CASSPSGTGAIQQYF; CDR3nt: TGTGCCAGCAGCCCCTCCGGGACAGGGGCTATCCAGCAGTACTTC
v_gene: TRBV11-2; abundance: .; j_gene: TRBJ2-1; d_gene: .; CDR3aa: CASSLLAIANEQFF; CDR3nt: TGTGCCAGCAGCTTGCTAGCAATAGCGAATGAGCAGTTCTTC
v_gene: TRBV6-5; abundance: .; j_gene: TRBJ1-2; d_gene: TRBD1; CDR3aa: CASSWSGTGLGGYTF; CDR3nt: TGTGCCAGCAGTTGGTCTGGGACAGGACTCGGTGGCTACACCTTC
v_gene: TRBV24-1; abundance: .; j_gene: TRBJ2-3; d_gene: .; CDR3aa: CATSEQGRPTTDTQYF; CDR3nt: TGTGCCACCAGTGAACAGGGACGGCCTACCACAGATACGCAGTATTTT
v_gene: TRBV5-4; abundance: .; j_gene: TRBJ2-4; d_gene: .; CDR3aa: CASSSGLAKNIQYF; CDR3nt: TGTGCCAGCAGCTCAGGACTAGCCAAAAACATTCAGTACTTC
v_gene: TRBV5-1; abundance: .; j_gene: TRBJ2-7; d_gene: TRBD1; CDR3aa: CASSLSLRGLNEQYF; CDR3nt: TGCGCCAGCAGCTTGAGTCTCAGGGGGCTTAACGAGCAGTACTTC
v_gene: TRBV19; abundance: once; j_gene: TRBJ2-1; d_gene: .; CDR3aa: CASSMLGAGRFDEQFF; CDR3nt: TGTGCCAGTAGTATGTTGGGTGCAGGTCGGTTCGATGAGCAGTTCTTC
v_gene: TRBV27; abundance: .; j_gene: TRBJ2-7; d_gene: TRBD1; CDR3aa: CASRLSTGGASYEQYF; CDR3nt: TGTGCCAGCAGACTATCGACAGGGGGCGCGTCCTACGAGCAGTACTTC
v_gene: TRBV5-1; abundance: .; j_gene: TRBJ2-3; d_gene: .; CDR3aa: CASSLQGVGTDTQYF; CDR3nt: TGCGCCAGCAGCTTACAGGGCGTGGGCACAGATACGCAGTATTTT
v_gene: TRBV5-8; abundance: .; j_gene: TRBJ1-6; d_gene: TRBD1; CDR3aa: CASRPTGGNSPLHF; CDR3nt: TGTGCCAGCAGACCTACAGGGGGCAATTCACCCCTCCACTTT
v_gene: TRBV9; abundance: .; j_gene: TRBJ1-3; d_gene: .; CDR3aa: CASSKDPRSPNTIYF; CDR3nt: TGTGCCAGCAGCAAAGATCCCAGGTCGCCAAACACCATATATTTT
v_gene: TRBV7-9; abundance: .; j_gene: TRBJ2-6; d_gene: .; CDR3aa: CASSLSGGLGANVLTF; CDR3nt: TGTGCCAGCAGCTTATCGGGGGGCTTAGGGGCCAACGTCCTGACTTTC
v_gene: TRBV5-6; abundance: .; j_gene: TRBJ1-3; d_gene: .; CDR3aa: CASSFDYHSGNTIYF; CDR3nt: TGTGCCAGCAGCTTTGACTACCACTCTGGAAACACCATATATTTT
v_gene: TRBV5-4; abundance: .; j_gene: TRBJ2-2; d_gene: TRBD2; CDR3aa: CASSLLAGSNTGELFF; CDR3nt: TGTGCCAGCAGCTTGCTAGCGGGATCTAACACCGGGGAGCTGTTTTTT
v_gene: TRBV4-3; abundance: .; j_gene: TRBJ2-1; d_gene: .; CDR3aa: CASSHYSGNEQFF; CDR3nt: TGCGCCAGCAGCCACTACTCAGGCAATGAGCAGTTCTTC